Described below is a single TCR beta chain sequence and its context. Produced via immunoSEQ multiplex PCR; TCRdb's table is partial and in-frame only. The sample shows roughly 300,000 clones, about 90% of them seen only once. Cohorts were determined from participant-reported clinical history. The data belong to a study of blood T cell repertoires in COVID-19. The CDR3 length is 15 residues. V was clipped by 2 bases and J by 2 bases, with 10 bases between them. Per germline, CDR1 SQVTM and CDR2 ANQGSEA. The V gene is TRBV29-1, the J gene TRBJ2-6; D might be TRBD1 (6 bases). This clonotype originated in a woman between 25 and 40 years old who had recovered from COVID-19. The material sequenced was PBMCs or T cells enriched from blood (not recorded which). The CDR3, as DNA: TGCAGCGTTGAATTTGGGGGCGCTGGGGCCAACGTCCTGACTTTC. This encodes CSVEFGGAGANVLTF.